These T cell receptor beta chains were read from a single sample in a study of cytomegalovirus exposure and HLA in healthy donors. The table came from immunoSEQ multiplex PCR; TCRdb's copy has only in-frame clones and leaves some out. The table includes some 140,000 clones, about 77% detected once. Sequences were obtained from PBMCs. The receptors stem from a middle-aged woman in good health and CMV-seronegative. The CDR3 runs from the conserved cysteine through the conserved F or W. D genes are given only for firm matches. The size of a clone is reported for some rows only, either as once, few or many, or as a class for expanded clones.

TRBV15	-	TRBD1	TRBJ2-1	CATSRKTGDGDNEQFF	TGTGCCACCAGCAGAAAAACAGGGGATGGGGACAATGAGCAGTTCTTC
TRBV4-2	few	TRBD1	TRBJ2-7	CASSRQETRDRGSYEQYF	TGTGCCAGCAGCCGACAGGAAACCCGGGACAGGGGGTCCTACGAGCAGTACTTC
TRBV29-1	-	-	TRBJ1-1	CSSTPPGQSLNTEAFF	TGCAGCTCCACTCCCCCGGGACAATCCTTGAACACTGAAGCTTTCTTT
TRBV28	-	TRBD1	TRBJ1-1	CASSSDRQGLMNTEAFF	TGTGCCAGCAGTAGCGATCGACAGGGATTAATGAACACTGAAGCTTTCTTT
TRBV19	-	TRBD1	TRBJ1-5	CASSIGTGKSQPQHF	TGTGCCAGTAGTATAGGGACAGGGAAGAGTCAGCCCCAGCATTTT
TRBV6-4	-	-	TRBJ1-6	CASSDFHDSPLHF	TGTGCCAGCAGTGACTTCCATGATTCACCCCTCCACTTT
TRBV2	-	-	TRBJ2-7	CASSGGGYEQYF	TGTGCCAGCAGTGGAGGAGGCTACGAGCAGTACTTC
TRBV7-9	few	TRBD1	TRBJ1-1	CASSTRQGLNTEAFF	TGTGCCAGCAGCACCCGACAGGGACTGAACACTGAAGCTTTCTTT
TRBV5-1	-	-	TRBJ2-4	CASSESIAKNIQYF	TGCGCCAGCAGCGAGAGCATAGCCAAAAACATTCAGTACTTC
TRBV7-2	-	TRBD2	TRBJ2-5	CASSLSLAGEETQYF	TGTGCCAGCAGCTTAAGTCTAGCGGGGGAAGAGACCCAGTACTTC
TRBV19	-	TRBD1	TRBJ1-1	CASSIGWGQGYTEAFF	TGTGCCAGTAGTATCGGTTGGGGACAGGGGTACACTGAAGCTTTCTTT
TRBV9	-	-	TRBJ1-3	CASSVADSRGNLRNTIYF	TGTGCCAGCAGCGTAGCCGACTCACGGGGAAACCTGCGGAACACCATATATTTT
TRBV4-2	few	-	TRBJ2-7	CASNQMGAEEQYF	TGTGCCAGCAACCAAATGGGGGCGGAAGAGCAGTACTTC
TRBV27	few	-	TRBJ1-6	CASSFRGNSPLHF	TGTGCCAGCAGTTTTCGGGGAAATTCACCCCTCCACTTT
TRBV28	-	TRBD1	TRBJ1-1	CASTSDRVRSFF	TGTGCCAGCACCTCAGACAGGGTTCGGTCTTTCTTT
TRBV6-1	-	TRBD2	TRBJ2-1	CASTLRTSGHNEQFF	TGTGCCAGCACCCTCCGGACTAGCGGTCACAATGAGCAGTTCTTC
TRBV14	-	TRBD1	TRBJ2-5	CASSRQSGQGTGTQYF	TGTGCCAGCAGCCGCCAATCGGGACAGGGGACGGGGACCCAGTACTTC
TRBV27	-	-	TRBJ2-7	CASSSPSRGGRDEQYF	TGTGCCAGCAGTTCTCCTAGTAGGGGGGGTCGTGACGAGCAGTACTTC
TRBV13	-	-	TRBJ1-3	CASSLDGRGGNTIYF	TGTGCCAGCAGCTTAGACGGCAGGGGTGGAAACACCATATATTTT
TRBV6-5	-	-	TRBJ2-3	CASSFQGGGTDTQYF	TGTGCCAGCAGCTTCCAGGGTGGTGGGACAGATACGCAGTATTTT
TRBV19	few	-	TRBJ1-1	CASSIGPGQNTEAFF	TGTGCCAGTAGTATAGGCCCTGGACAGAACACTGAAGCTTTCTTT
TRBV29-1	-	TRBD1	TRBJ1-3	CSVITGTAGNTIYF	TGCAGCGTTATCACAGGGACAGCTGGAAACACCATATATTTT
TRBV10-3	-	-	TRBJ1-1	CAISEGGDTEAFF	TGTGCCATCAGTGAGGGCGGTGACACTGAAGCTTTCTTT
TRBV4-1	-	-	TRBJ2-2	CASSRLGGRTGELFF	TGCGCCAGCAGCCGGCTCGGGGGACGGACCGGGGAGCTGTTTTTT
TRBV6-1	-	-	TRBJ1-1	CASSEAGGRVAFF	TGTGCCAGCAGTGAAGCAGGGGGAAGAGTAGCTTTCTTT
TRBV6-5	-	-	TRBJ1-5	CASRIGRLSNQPQHF	TGTGCCAGCAGGATAGGCAGGCTAAGCAATCAGCCCCAGCATTTT
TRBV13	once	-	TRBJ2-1	CASTADSYNEQFF	TGTGCCAGCACGGCGGATTCCTACAATGAGCAGTTCTTC
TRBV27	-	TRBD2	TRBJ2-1	CASSFSRGGSYNEQFF	TGTGCCAGCAGTTTCTCGCGGGGGGGCTCCTACAATGAGCAGTTCTTC
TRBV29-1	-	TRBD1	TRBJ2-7	CSVTGTGVYEQYF	TGCAGCGTAACCGGGACAGGTGTTTACGAGCAGTACTTC
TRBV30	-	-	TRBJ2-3	CAWSADGGRGTDTQYF	TGTGCCTGGAGTGCTGACGGGGGTAGGGGCACAGATACGCAGTATTTT
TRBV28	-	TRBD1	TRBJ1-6	CASSVEDRVNSPLHF	TGTGCCAGCAGTGTGGAGGACAGGGTCAATTCACCCCTCCACTTT
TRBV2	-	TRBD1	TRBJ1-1	CASRGGTGGTEAFF	TGTGCCAGCAGGGGGGGTACAGGGGGCACTGAAGCTTTCTTT
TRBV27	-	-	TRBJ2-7	CASSNMARTYEQYF	TGTGCCAGCAGTAACATGGCCAGAACCTACGAGCAGTACTTC
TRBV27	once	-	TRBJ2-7	CASSFMARAGHEDEQYF	TGTGCCAGCAGCTTTATGGCCAGGGCTGGACATGAAGACGAGCAGTACTTC
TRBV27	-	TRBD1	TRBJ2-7	CASSGHGTGSYEQYF	TGTGCCAGCAGCGGACACGGGACAGGGTCCTACGAGCAGTACTTC
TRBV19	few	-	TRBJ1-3	CASSMEIRTPNGNTIYF	TGTGCCAGTAGTATGGAGATACGGACACCAAATGGAAACACCATATATTTT
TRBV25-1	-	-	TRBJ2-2	CASVAPARGELFF	TGTGCCAGCGTAGCGCCTGCACGCGGGGAGCTGTTTTTT
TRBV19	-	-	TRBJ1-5	CASSIQAGNQPQHF	TGTGCCAGTAGTATTCAGGCCGGCAATCAGCCCCAGCATTTT
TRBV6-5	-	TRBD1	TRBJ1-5	CASSPGTVSNQPQHF	TGTGCCAGCAGTCCCGGGACAGTGAGCAATCAGCCCCAGCATTTT
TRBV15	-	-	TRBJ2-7	CATSKRGWDEQYF	TGTGCCACCAGTAAGAGAGGGTGGGACGAGCAGTACTTC
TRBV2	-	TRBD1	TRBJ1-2	CASSPTRQGAYYGYTF	TGTGCCAGCAGTCCGACCCGACAGGGGGCTTACTATGGCTACACCTTC
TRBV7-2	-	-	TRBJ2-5	CASSRQQETQYF	TGTGCCAGCAGCAGACAGCAAGAGACCCAGTACTTC
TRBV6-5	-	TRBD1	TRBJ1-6	CASRWQGASPLHF	TGTGCCAGCAGATGGCAGGGGGCTTCACCCCTCCACTTT
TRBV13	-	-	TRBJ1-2	CASSQTDNYGYTF	TGTGCCAGCAGCCAAACAGATAACTATGGCTACACCTTC
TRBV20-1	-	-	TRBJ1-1	CSAPREVEAFF	TGCAGTGCCCCCAGGGAAGTTGAAGCTTTCTTT
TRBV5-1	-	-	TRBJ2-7	CAPKLRLGTNLEQYF	TGCGCCCCGAAATTACGCCTCGGGACAAACCTCGAGCAGTACTTC
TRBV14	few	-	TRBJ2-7	CASSQDRGEQYF	TGTGCCAGCAGCCAAGATCGAGGCGAGCAGTACTTC
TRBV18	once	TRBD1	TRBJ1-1	CASSPRQRQGTMNTEAFF	TGTGCCAGCTCACCCCGACAACGACAGGGAACCATGAACACTGAAGCTTTCTTT
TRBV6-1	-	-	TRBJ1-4	CASSESLGDEKLFF	TGTGCCAGCAGTGAATCGCTAGGGGATGAAAAACTGTTTTTT
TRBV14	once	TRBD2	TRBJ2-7	CASSQEGGSSYEQYF	TGTGCCAGCAGCCAAGAGGGGGGGAGCTCCTACGAGCAGTACTTC
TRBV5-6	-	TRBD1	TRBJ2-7	CASSPTGPYEQYF	TGTGCCAGCAGTCCGACAGGGCCCTACGAGCAGTACTTC
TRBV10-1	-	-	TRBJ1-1	CASSEPRQAVAFF	TGCGCCAGCAGTGAGCCCCGACAGGCCGTGGCTTTCTTT
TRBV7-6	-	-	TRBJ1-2	CASSIGPGGANYGYTF	TGTGCCAGCAGCATTGGGCCGGGGGGAGCTAACTATGGCTACACCTTC
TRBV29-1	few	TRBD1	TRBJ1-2	CSVIDREVLYGYTF	TGCAGCGTTATAGACAGGGAGGTCCTATATGGCTACACCTTC
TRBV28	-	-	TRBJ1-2	CASTTSGDKKSGYTF	TGTGCCAGCACCACCTCCGGGGACAAAAAATCCGGCTACACCTTC